This T cell receptor beta chain was identified during a study of naive and memory T cell subsets. The CDR3 is made up of 16 amino acids. With 1 base clipped from V and 7 bases from J, the junction kept 8 bases outside the gene matches. Two oligonucleotides, mixed equimolar, formed the beta constant-region primer covering TRBC1 and TRBC2. Nested alpha and beta constant-region primers with the SP2 primer drove four PCR rounds on ligated cDNA. TCRdb reprocessed the UMI-ligation and nested PCR reads with MiXCR, giving one entry per CDR3 protein. The top ten clones hold 0.9% of a sample with 95,000 to 150,000 distinct CDR3 sequences, roughly 36% of them seen once. This clonotype has a single count.

The sample consisted of central memory CD4+ T cells from blood. This chain links TRBV12-3 or TRBV12-4 with TRBJ2-1; 9 nucleotides align to TRBD1. This sequence originates from a human donor in good health. CDR3 region: CASSLVRDRVRNEQFF. CDR3 nucleotides: TGTGCCAGCAGTTTAGTTCGGGACAGGGTAAGGAATGAGCAGTTCTTC.